The 25 T cell receptor beta chains below all came from one sample that was sequenced in a study of blood T cells in healthy people across ages. PCR was performed a second time for about 6 to 12 cycles using a sample-barcoded 5' primer and a J-beta primer mix. One entry per CDR3 protein results from TCRdb running MiXCR on the 5' RACE reads. The sample yields 890,000 or so distinct CDR3 sequences, approximately 65% seen once. The sequencing input was blood. The source of these receptors is a young man in good health.

The chain employs TRBV12-3 or TRBV12-4 and TRBJ1-2; no firm D call. The length of the CDR3 is 13 residues. The ends were cut back, 7 bases at V and 3 bases at J, with 12 bases in the middle. The CDR3 DNA follows: TGTGCCAGCACTACCAATTACTACTATGGCTACACCTTC. It is translated as CASTTNYYYGYTF.

The rearrangement links TRBV7-6 to TRBJ2-1; D possibly corresponds to TRBD1 (6 bases). The CDR3 runs 14 residues. V dropped 1 base and J dropped 8 bases, with 12 bases sitting between them. CDR1 is SGHVS and CDR2 is FNYEAQ in the germline V gene. The CDR3 nucleotides read TGTGCCAGCAGCTTAGGGGGGCTTGGAGATGAGCAGTTCTTC. Translation gives CASSLGGLGDEQFF.

J is TRBJ1-1 and V is TRBV5-1; D may be TRBD1 (5 bases). The CDR3 runs to 16 residues. The germline V and J ends were trimmed by 1 base and 4 bases, with 17 bases remaining between them. Per germline, CDR1 SGHRS and CDR2 YFSETQ. Here the CDR3 reads CASSLTGLRFSTEAFF. As DNA, the CDR3 is TGCGCCAGCAGCTTGACAGGTCTGAGGTTTAGCACTGAAGCTTTCTTT.

The chain carries TRBV10-3 and TRBJ2-7; possible D gene TRBD1, 5 bases. V was shortened by 5 bases and J by 0 bases, with 14 bases between the two germline ends. The germline V gene has CDR1 ENHRY and CDR2 SYGVKD. The CDR3 is 15 amino acids. CDR3: CAISPDSLSSYEQYF. In nucleotides, the CDR3 is TGTGCCATCAGTCCTGACAGCCTAAGCTCCTACGAGCAGTACTTC.

J is TRBJ2-4 and V is TRBV28; D may correspond to TRBD1 or TRBD2 (6 bases each). CDR3 length: 12 amino acids. V lost 5 bases and J 10 bases, leaving 12 bases between the germline ends. The germline gives CDR1 MDHEN, CDR2 SYDVKM. The CDR3: CASSAGAGIQYF. CDR3 bases: TGTGCCAGCAGTGCAGGGGCGGGGATTCAGTACTTC.

V usage is TRBV18 and J usage is TRBJ2-7; the match to TRBD1 covers 11 bases. Germline CDR1 reads KGHSH; CDR2 reads LQKENI. Trimming cost V 0 bases and J 5 bases; bases outside gene matches: 9. The CDR3 runs 17 residues. The CDR3 DNA reads TGTGCCAGCTCACCACCCGCACCGGGACAGGGGGTGGACGAGCAGTACTTC. This codes for CASSPPAPGQGVDEQYF.

The chain employs TRBV28 and TRBJ1-5; 10 nucleotides line up with TRBD1. Trimming removed 7 bases from V and 2 bases from J; junction bases left unmatched: 17. The germline V gene has CDR1 MDHEN and CDR2 SYDVKM. This CDR3 comprises 19 residues. In DNA form, the CDR3 reads TGTGCCAGCAAGGGTTGGGGTTCCTCCGGGACAGGGGGCAATCAGCCCCAGCATTTT. Its protein is CASKGWGSSGTGGNQPQHF.

This clonotype was detected ten times or more. CDR3: CASSLGVGFSYEQYF. CDR3 DNA sequence: TGTGCCAGCAGCTTAGGGGTGGGGTTCTCCTACGAGCAGTACTTC. The chain links TRBV7-2 to TRBJ2-7; no clear D. The ends were cut back, 1 base at V and 0 bases at J, with 10 bases in the middle. Germline V lookup: CDR1 SGHTA, CDR2 FQGNSA. The CDR3 is 15 amino acids. Together with reference TRBV7-2 and TRBJ2-7, the CDR3 gives the full variable domain: GAGVSQSPSNKVTEKGKDVELRCDPISGHTALYWYRQSLGQGLEFLIYFQGNSAPDKSGLPSDRFSAERTGGSVSTLTIQRTQQEDSAVYLCASSLGVGFSYEQYFGPGTRLTVT.

The chain links TRBV29-1 to TRBJ2-4; no clear D gene. Per the germline V gene, CDR1 is SQVTM and CDR2 is ANQGSEA. This CDR3 has 10 residues. The ends were cut back, 6 bases at V and 13 bases at J, with 13 bases in the middle. The CDR3 DNA is TGCAGCGTCTCGCAGGACCCGCAGTACTTC. Translated: CSVSQDPQYF.

This clonotype was detected only a few times. The chain is built from TRBV4-3 and TRBJ2-1, with 10 bases lining up with TRBD2. Germline loops: CDR1 LGHNA, CDR2 YSLEER. The CDR3 runs 17 residues. Trimming took 2 bases from V and 5 from J; bases not matched to a gene: 9. The CDR3 bases are TGCGCCAGCAGCCAATGGGTAGCGGGGGGCTATAACAATGAGCAGTTCTTC. Translation gives CASSQWVAGGYNNEQFF.

This clonotype was counted a few times. The chain carries TRBV7-6 and TRBJ1-2; tentative D call: TRBD1 (5 bases). The CDR3 sequence is 13 residues long. V lost 4 bases and J 6 bases, leaving 12 bases between the germline ends. The germline CDR1 and CDR2 sequences are SGHVS and FNYEAQ. The DNA for the CDR3 is TGTGCCAGCAGCTACGGGACGGGCCATGGCTACACCTTC. The encoded protein is CASSYGTGHGYTF.

In this sample, this clonotype turned up once. The genes are TRBV20-1 and TRBJ2-1, with D possibly TRBD1 on 5 matching bases. This CDR3 comprises 15 residues. The ends were cut back, 0 bases at V and 9 bases at J, with 18 bases in the middle. Germline CDR1 reads DFQATT; CDR2 reads SNEGSKA (reference sequence). Here the CDR3 DNA reads TGCAGTGCTAGAGAGGGTCAGGGTGGAAGAGGTGAGCAGTTCTTC. Residues: CSAREGQGGRGEQFF.

As DNA, the CDR3 is TGTGCCAGCAGGGTGGGACAGGCCGTGGGCAACGTCCTGACTTTC. Its translation is CASRVGQAVGNVLTF. The chain has TRBV28 and TRBJ2-6, with 8 bases fitting TRBD1. V lost 6 bases, J lost 9 bases, and 10 bases stayed unmatched. Per germline, CDR1 MDHEN and CDR2 SYDVKM. The CDR3 sequence is 15 residues long.

J is TRBJ2-2 and V is TRBV9, with 12 bases lining up with TRBD1. CDR3 length equals 16 residues. Trimming at V came to 2 bases and at J to 7 bases, leaving 6 bases not matched to a gene. Germline CDR1 and CDR2: SGDLS and YYNGEE. The CDR3 region has the DNA TGTGCCAGCAGCGTTCCGGGACAGGGGGCAAACGGGGAGCTGTTTTTT. It translates to CASSVPGQGANGELFF. Complete variable domain (other parts from reference TRBV9 and TRBJ2-2): DSGVTQTPKHLITATGQRVTLRCSPRSGDLSVYWYQQSLDQGLQFLIQYYNGEERAKGNILERFSAQQFPDLHSELNLSSLELGDSALYFCASSVPGQGANGELFFGEGSRLTVL.

This chain joins TRBV29-1 and TRBJ2-2, with unresolved D. Trimming left V 4 bases short and J 8 bases short, with 8 bases between. CDR1 and CDR2 from the germline V gene are SQVTM and ANQGSEA. The CDR3 runs to 11 residues. The CDR3 DNA is TGCAGCGTTGTGGTGGCGGGGGAGCTGTTTTTT. Amino acids: CSVVVAGELFF.

V usage is TRBV6-5 and J usage is TRBJ1-5; D call uncertain. V dropped 0 bases and J dropped 7 bases, with 10 bases sitting between them. Germline lookup yields CDR1 MNHEY and CDR2 SVGAGI. The CDR3 runs 14 residues. This CDR3 is CASSYSEEDQPQHF. CDR3 coding DNA: TGTGCCAGCAGTTACTCAGAAGAAGACCAGCCCCAGCATTTT.

The rearrangement joins TRBV9 to TRBJ2-7; TRBD1 matches at 12 bases. The CDR3 covers 15 residues. J gave up 6 bases and V 5 bases, and 9 bases lay outside the gene matches. CDR1 SGDLS and CDR2 YYNGEE come from the germline V gene. In DNA form, the CDR3 reads TGTGCCAGCAGTGTTGGTGGGACAGGGGGCTCCGAGCAGTACTTC. Protein: CASSVGGTGGSEQYF.

This rearrangement joins TRBV12-3 or TRBV12-4 to TRBJ1-6, with a possible D match to TRBD1 (5 bases). Trimming cost V 8 bases and J 10 bases, with 15 bases left between them. The CDR3 is made up of 13 amino acids. This CDR3 reads CASRARVESPLHF. The CDR3 DNA reads as TGTGCCAGCCGGGCCAGGGTAGAATCACCCCTCCACTTT.

In its sample, this clonotype was seen a few times. The chain recombines TRBV9 with TRBJ1-2; the match to TRBD1 covers 10 bases. After removal of 3 bases from V and 4 bases from J, the junction contained 9 bases not matched to a gene. CDR3 length: 16 amino acids. The germline CDR1 and CDR2 sequences are SGDLS and YYNGEE. Here the CDR3 DNA reads TGTGCCAGCAGCGCTTATGAGACAGGGGGCGCCTATGGCTACACCTTC. Protein: CASSAYETGGAYGYTF.

The chain recombines TRBV6-5 with TRBJ2-7; D remains ambiguous. V shed 3 bases and J shed 3 bases, with 12 bases lying between them. Germline CDR1 reads MNHEY; CDR2 reads SVGAGI. The CDR3 extends over 14 amino acids. The CDR3 region has the DNA TGTGCCAGCAGTTATCAGGCAGTGGACTACGAGCAGTACTTC. Translated, it gives CASSYQAVDYEQYF.

Turning to this clonotype: This may arise from a read error, as a much more abundant clone is one base away. V gene TRBV4-1 combines with J gene TRBJ2-1; D is uncertain. CDR1 MGHRA and CDR2 YSYEKL come from the germline V gene. The CDR3 sequence is 17 residues long. This CDR3 is CASNQELTGYSYNEQFF. CDR3 sequence (DNA): TGCGCCAGCAACCAAGAATTAACCGGGTACTCCTACAATGAGCAGTTCTTC.

The J gene is TRBJ1-2, the V gene TRBV7-9; 9 nucleotides match TRBD1. The junction had 7 bases not matched to a gene; V was cut back by 6 bases and J by 2 bases. There are 15 residues in the CDR3. Looked up from germline, CDR1 is SEHNR and CDR2 is FQNEAQ (reference sequence). The CDR3 coding sequence is TGTGCCAGCAGTCACACAGGGGGCGCGAACTATGGCTACACCTTC. It codes for CASSHTGGANYGYTF.

Turning to this clonotype: The junction departs from the called germline gene at one end, perhaps through a read error. The V gene is TRBV5-1, the J gene TRBJ1-6; D perhaps matches TRBD1 (5 bases). CDR3 size: 16 residues. Germline CDR1 and CDR2: SGHRS and YFSETQ. The CDR3 region is CASRKSGTADNPPLHF. CDR3 DNA sequence: TGCGCCAGCAGAAAATCCGGGACGGCGGATAATCCACCCCTCCACTTT. The whole variable domain, remainder taken from reference TRBV5-1 and TRBJ1-6, is KAGVTQTPRYLIKTRGQQVTLSCSPISGHRSVSWYQQTPGQGLQFLFEYFSETQRNKGNFPGRFSGRQFSNSRSEMNVSTLELGDSALYLCASRKSGTADNPPLHFGNGTRLTVT.

The CDR3 loop is CASSQEWLVVTYEQYF. CDR3 sequence (DNA): TGTGCCAGCAGCCAAGAATGGCTAGTAGTCACCTACGAGCAGTACTTC. The chain links TRBV4-2 to TRBJ2-7; D is unresolved. This CDR3 is built from 16 residues. CDR1 is LGHNA and CDR2 is YNFKEQ in the germline V gene. V lost 0 bases to trimming and J lost 2 bases, with 14 bases between them.

J is TRBJ2-3 and V is TRBV20-1, with TRBD1 matching 7 bases. The CDR3 covers 14 residues. The junction had 6 bases not matched to a gene; V was cut back by 3 bases and J by 3 bases. Germline V CDR1 and CDR2: DFQATT, SNEGSKA (reference sequence). The CDR3: CSASVTGETDTQYF. For the CDR3, the DNA is TGCAGTGCTAGTGTAACAGGGGAAACAGATACGCAGTATTTT.